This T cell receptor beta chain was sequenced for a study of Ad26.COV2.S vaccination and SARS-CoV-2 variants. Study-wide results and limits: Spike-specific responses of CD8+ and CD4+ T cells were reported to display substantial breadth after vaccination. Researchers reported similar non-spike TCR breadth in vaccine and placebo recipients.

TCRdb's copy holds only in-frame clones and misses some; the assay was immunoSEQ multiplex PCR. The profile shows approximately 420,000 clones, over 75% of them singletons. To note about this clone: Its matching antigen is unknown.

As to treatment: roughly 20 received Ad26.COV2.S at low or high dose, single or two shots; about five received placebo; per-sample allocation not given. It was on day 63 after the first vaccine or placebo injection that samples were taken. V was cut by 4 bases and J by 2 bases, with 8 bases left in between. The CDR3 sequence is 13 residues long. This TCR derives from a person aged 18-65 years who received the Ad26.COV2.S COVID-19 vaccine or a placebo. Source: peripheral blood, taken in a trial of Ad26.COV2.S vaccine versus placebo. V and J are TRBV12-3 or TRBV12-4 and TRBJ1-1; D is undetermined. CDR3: CASSSWANTEAFF. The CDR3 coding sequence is TGTGCCAGCAGTTCCTGGGCCAACACTGAAGCTTTCTTT.